Given below is one TCR beta chain in context. This clonotype was detected only a few times. Its antigen has not been determined. Base qualities are not at hand, and no much larger clone is one base apart. The sample originates from a study of T cell repertoires in cytomegalovirus infection (dated by TCRdb to between 2018 and 2021). With respect to the entire study: The HLA type of each donor mattered for the analysis, because public TCR beta signatures pointed to carriage of CMV infection along with the matching HLA type. Points the paper makes about the study in general: Cumulative frequency of public TCR beta family members discriminated carriers of CMV infection plus the relevant HLA type in this cohort and an independent approximately 400-donor cohort. The ex vivo response was dominated by HLA-C-restricted CMV-specific TCR beta clonotypes, and the single most frequent clonotype in two of eight donors was supplied by these HLA-C-restricted clonotypes.

Per the germline V gene, SNHLY is the CDR1 and FYNNEI is the CDR2. After removal of 7 bases from V and 3 bases from J, the junction retains 9 bases not matched to a gene. The CDR3 numbers 14 residues from cysteine through phenylalanine. Only CDR3 DNA is held: 42 bases, read in frame from base 1. Sequencing was carried out with an Illumina HiSeq 1500. TCRdb's own reprocessing of the public reads used fastp at Q25 and MiXCR and kept productive beta chains. Duplicate CDR3 protein sequences are folded into a single record with the most common DNA and genes. The sample contains roughly 640,000 distinct CDR3 sequences, 24% of them found a single time. The top ten constitute around 8% of the sample.

This clonotype was sampled from a human donor in good health (CMV status not recorded). Some clones in this sample may be carry-over from other donors' samples. Recombination connected TRBV2 to TRBJ2-7, and TRBD1 matches 7 of the central bases. Material for sequencing was CD8+ T cells from PBMCs. For the CDR3, the sequence is CASTTGDESYEQYF. In nucleotides, the sequence is TGTGCCAGCACAACAGGGGATGAAAGCTACGAGCAGTACTTC.